The rows below give T cell receptor beta chains drawn from one sample of a study of molecular identifiers for immune sequencing clone quantification. Each CDR3 protein gets one entry after TCRdb re-called the PCR reads with MiXCR. Of around 20,000 distinct CDR3 sequences listed, 17% are singletons. The sequenced sample consisted of naive CD8+ T cells from blood, with Jurkat cell RNA spiked in. Source of these receptors: a human donor in good health. Some libraries in this study had Jurkat cell RNA spiked in. Both conserved end residues are trimmed from each CDR3.

j_call,v_call,cdr3_length,cdr3_aa
TRBJ2-7,TRBV5-5,13,ASSLAGPASYEQY
TRBJ1-5,TRBV30,12,AWSPGQGSQPQH
TRBJ2-1,TRBV4-3,15,ASSRGTSGRAYNEQF
TRBJ2-7,TRBV5-1,10,ASSIAGSEQY
TRBJ1-5,TRBV29-1,12,SVGLGGGDQPQH
TRBJ1-1,TRBV5-5,14,ASSPLSEQGNPEAF
TRBJ2-5,TRBV7-8,16,ASSLWAGVPHIQETQY
TRBJ1-1,TRBV19,12,ASSIYSTDTEAF
TRBJ2-1,TRBV7-2,11,ASSLDGANEQF
TRBJ2-3,TRBV28,12,ASSRDSYTDTQY
TRBJ1-5,TRBV2,14,ASSEVAEYSNQPQH
TRBJ2-3,TRBV7-2,15,ASSSPILTGSTDTQY
TRBJ1-1,TRBV29-1,10,SVFGVNTEAF
TRBJ1-5,TRBV5-5,12,ASSLVGTRQPQH
TRBJ1-2,TRBV27,14,ASSPAGGAGHYGYT
TRBJ1-5,TRBV7-8,12,ASSWTVMDQPQH
TRBJ1-2,TRBV27,12,ASSAGQSVWGYT
TRBJ1-5,TRBV12-3/TRBV12-4,13,ASSLQGFGNQPQH
TRBJ1-5,TRBV20-1,13,SARDRTARGQPQH
TRBJ1-1,TRBV2,11,ASKEGANTEAF
TRBJ2-3,TRBV28,15,ASSPQLESHTVDTQY
TRBJ2-1,TRBV7-9,12,ASSTSGRIDEQF
TRBJ2-7,TRBV7-9,10,ASSFSVSEQY
TRBJ2-3,TRBV4-1,14,ASSQVFAGGGDTQY
TRBJ2-3,TRBV5-6,14,ASSLGTGQSTDTQY
TRBJ2-3,TRBV7-2,12,ASSLAGGGDTQY
TRBJ2-7,TRBV7-9,12,ASSPVGASYEQY
TRBJ1-5,TRBV28,15,ASSLWGREYSNQPQH
TRBJ2-7,TRBV4-3,13,ASSQDPDRDYEQY
TRBJ2-7,TRBV7-8,12,ASSPAGATYEQY
TRBJ2-5,TRBV7-9,14,ASSPRRGQAIETQY
TRBJ2-5,TRBV7-2,17,ASSPEGEGLAAQQETQY
TRBJ2-7,TRBV20-1,16,SARDKAVVGEDYYEQY
TRBJ2-1,TRBV2,13,ASNSQPSSYNEQF
TRBJ2-7,TRBV7-9,15,ASSPPIPGTGPYEQY
TRBJ1-5,TRBV30,12,AWSLGQGNQPQH
TRBJ1-1,TRBV6-9,10,ASSPKYTEAF
TRBJ2-7,TRBV7-9,14,ASSLARGTHSYEQY
TRBJ2-7,TRBV6-6,14,ASSPPGAGRSYEQY
TRBJ2-7,TRBV28,11,ASSPRGLAEQY
TRBJ1-1,TRBV4-3,12,ASSQVTFPTEAF
TRBJ2-7,TRBV20-1,12,SATLIAGADEQY
TRBJ2-3,TRBV27,12,ASSSAGTADTQY
TRBJ2-7,TRBV7-9,10,ASTSRSREQY